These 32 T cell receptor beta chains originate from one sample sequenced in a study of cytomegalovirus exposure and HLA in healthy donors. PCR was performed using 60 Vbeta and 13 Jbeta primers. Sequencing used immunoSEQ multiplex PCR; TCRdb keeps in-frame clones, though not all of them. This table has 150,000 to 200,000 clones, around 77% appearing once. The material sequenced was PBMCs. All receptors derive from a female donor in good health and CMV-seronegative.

CDR3 bases: TGTGCCAGCAGTTCCATTAGCGGGGGGGCCGGCAATGAGCAGTTCTTC. It encodes CASSSISGGAGNEQFF. The chain joins TRBV6-5 to TRBJ2-1; TRBD2 matches 11 bases. The junction had 8 bases not matched to a gene; V was cut back by 4 bases and J by 6 bases. CDR3 length equals 16 residues. CDR1 is MNHEY and CDR2 is SVGAGI in the germline V gene.

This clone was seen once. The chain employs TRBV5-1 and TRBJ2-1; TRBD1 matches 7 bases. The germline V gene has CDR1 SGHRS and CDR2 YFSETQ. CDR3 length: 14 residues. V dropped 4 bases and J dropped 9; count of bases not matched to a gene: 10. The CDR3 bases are TGCGCCAGCAGCGGCGACAGGGTATTGGTTGAGCAGTTCTTC. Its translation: CASSGDRVLVEQFF.

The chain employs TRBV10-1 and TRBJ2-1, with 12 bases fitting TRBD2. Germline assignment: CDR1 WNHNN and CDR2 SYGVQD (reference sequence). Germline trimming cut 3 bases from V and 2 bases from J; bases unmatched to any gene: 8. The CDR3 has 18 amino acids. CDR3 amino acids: CASSDLAGGGKAYNEQFF. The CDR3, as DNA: TGCGCCAGCAGTGACCTAGCGGGAGGGGGAAAGGCCTACAATGAGCAGTTCTTC.

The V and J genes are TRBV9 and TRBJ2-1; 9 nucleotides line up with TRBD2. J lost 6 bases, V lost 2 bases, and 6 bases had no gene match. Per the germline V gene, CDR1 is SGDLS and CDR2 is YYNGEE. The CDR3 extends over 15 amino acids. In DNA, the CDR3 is TGTGCCAGCAGCGTTAGCGGGAGTGGTAGCAATGAGCAGTTCTTC. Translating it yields CASSVSGSGSNEQFF.

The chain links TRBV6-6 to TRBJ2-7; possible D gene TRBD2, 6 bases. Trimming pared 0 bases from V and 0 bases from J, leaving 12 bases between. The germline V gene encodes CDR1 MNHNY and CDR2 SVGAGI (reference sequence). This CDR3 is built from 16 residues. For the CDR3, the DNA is TGTGCCAGCAGTTACTCTGGGGGGAGCTTCTCCTACGAGCAGTACTTC. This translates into CASSYSGGSFSYEQYF.

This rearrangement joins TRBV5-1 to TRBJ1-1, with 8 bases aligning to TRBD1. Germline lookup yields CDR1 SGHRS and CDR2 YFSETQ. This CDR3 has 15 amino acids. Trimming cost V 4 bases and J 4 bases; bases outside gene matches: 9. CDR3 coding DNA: TGCGCCAGCAGCCGTAGCACAGGGGGAGGCACTGAAGCTTTCTTT. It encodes CASSRSTGGGTEAFF.

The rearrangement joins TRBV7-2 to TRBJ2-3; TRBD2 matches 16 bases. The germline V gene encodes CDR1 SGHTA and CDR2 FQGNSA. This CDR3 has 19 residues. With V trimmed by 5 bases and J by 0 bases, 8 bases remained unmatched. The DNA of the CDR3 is TGTGCCAGCAGCAGGCGAGGGACTAGCGGGAGGGGGAGCACAGATACGCAGTATTTT. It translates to CASSRRGTSGRGSTDTQYF.

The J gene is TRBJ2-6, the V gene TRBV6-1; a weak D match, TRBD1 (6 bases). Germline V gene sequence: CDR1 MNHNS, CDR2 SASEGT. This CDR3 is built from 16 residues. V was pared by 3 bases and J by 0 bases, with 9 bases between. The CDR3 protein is CASSDSGVSGANVLTF. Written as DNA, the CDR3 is TGTGCCAGCAGTGATTCAGGGGTCTCTGGGGCCAACGTCCTGACTTTC.

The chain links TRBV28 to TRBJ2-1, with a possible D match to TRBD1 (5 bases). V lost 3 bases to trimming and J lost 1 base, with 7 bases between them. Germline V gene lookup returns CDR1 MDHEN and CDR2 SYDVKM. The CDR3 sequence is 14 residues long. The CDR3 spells CASSFYRSYNEQFF. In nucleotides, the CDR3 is TGTGCCAGCAGTTTCTACAGGTCCTACAATGAGCAGTTCTTC.

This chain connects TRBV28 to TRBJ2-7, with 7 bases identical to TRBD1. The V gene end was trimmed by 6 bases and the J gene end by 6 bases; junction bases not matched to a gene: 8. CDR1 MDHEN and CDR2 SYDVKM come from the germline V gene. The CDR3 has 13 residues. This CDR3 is CASRDRPSSEQYF. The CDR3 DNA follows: TGTGCCAGCAGGGACAGGCCTTCGTCCGAGCAGTACTTC.

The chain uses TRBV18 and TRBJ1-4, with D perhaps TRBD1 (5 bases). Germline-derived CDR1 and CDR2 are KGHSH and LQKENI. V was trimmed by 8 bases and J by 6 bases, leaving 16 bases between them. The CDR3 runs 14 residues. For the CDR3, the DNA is TGTGCCAGCCAAAGCCAGGGTGGTGATGAAAAACTGTTTTTT. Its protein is CASQSQGGDEKLFF.

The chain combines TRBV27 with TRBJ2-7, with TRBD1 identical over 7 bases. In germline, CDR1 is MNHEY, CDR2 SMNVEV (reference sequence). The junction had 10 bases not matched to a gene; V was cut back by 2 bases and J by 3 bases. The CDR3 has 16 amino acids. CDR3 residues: CASSLPGVGGLYEQYF. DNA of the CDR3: TGTGCCAGCAGTTTACCCGGGGTAGGGGGCCTCTACGAGCAGTACTTC.

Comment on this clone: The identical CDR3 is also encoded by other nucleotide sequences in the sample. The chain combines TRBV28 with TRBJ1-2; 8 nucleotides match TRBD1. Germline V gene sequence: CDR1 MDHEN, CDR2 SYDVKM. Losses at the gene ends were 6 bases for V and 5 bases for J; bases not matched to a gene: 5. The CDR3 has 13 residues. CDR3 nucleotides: TGTGCCAGCAGCCCCGGGACAGGTTATGGCTACACCTTC. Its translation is CASSPGTGYGYTF.

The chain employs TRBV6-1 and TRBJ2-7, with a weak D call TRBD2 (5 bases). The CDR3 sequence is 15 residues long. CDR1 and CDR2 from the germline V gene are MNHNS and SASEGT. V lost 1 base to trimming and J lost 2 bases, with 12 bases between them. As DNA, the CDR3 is TGTGCCAGCAGTGAAGGGGTCTTAGCGACCTACGAGCAGTACTTC. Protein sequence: CASSEGVLATYEQYF.

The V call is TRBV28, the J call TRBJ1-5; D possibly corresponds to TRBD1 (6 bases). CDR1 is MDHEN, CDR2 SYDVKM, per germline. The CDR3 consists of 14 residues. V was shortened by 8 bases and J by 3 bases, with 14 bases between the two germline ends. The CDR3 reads CASYTGSPNQPQHF. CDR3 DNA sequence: TGTGCCAGCTATACAGGGAGTCCCAATCAGCCCCAGCATTTT.

CDR3 bases: TGTGCCAGCTCACCGAGCGGGGCCCACGAGCAGTACTTC. Translation gives CASSPSGAHEQYF. The V gene is TRBV18, the J gene TRBJ2-7; 7 bases are shared with TRBD2. V dropped 3 bases and J dropped 5; count of bases not matched to a gene: 4. Germline CDR1 KGHSH, CDR2 LQKENI. CDR3 size: 13 residues.

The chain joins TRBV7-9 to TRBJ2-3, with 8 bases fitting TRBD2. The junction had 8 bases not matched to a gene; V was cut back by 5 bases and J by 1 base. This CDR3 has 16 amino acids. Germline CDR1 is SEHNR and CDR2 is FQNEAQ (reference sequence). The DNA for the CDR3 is TGTGCCAGCAGCCCGGCGGGGGGCTCGGGCACAGATACGCAGTATTTT. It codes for CASSPAGGSGTDTQYF.

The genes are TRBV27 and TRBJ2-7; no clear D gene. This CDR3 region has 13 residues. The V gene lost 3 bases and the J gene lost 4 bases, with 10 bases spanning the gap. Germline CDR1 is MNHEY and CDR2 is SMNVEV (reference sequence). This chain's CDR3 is CASSFLSNYEQYF. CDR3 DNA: TGTGCCAGCAGTTTCCTTAGCAATTACGAGCAGTACTTC.

The CDR3 DNA sequence: TGTGCCAGCAGTTTAAAAGAGACCCAGTACTTC. The encoded protein is CASSLKETQYF. The V gene is TRBV6-5, the J gene TRBJ2-5; D ambiguous. Germline-derived CDR1 and CDR2 are MNHEY and SVGAGI. The CDR3 runs to 11 residues. V was pared by 4 bases and J by 3 bases, with 3 bases between.

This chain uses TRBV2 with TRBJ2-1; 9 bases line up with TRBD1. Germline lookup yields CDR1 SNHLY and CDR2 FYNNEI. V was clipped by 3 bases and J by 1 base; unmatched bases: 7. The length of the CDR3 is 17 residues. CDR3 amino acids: CASSDGSGTGSYNEQFF. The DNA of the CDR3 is TGTGCCAGCAGTGACGGCTCTGGGACAGGGTCCTACAATGAGCAGTTCTTC.

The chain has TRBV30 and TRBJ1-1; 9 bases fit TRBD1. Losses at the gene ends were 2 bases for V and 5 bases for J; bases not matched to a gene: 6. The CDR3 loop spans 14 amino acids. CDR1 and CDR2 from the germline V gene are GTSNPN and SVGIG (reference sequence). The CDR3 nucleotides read TGTGCCTGGAGTCCACGGGACAGGGATACTGAAGCTTTCTTT. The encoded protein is CAWSPRDRDTEAFF.

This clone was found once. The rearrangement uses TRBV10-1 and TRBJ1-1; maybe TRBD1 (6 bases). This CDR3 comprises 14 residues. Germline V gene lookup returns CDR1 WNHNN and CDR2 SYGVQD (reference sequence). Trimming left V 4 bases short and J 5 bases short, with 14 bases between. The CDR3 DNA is TGCGCCAGCAGTGCGAAAACAGGGTTAACTGAAGCTTTCTTT. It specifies CASSAKTGLTEAFF.

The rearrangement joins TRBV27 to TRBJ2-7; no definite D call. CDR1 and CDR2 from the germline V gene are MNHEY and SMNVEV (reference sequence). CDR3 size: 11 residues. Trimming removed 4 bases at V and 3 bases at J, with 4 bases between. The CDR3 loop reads CASSSHYEQYF. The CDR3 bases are TGTGCCAGCAGTTCCCACTACGAGCAGTACTTC.

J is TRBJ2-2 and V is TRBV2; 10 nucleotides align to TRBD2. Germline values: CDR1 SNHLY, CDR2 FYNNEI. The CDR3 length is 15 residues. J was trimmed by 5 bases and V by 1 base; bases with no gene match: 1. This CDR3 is CASSEVLAGTGELFF. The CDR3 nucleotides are TGTGCCAGCAGTGAAGTACTAGCGGGAACCGGGGAGCTGTTTTTT.

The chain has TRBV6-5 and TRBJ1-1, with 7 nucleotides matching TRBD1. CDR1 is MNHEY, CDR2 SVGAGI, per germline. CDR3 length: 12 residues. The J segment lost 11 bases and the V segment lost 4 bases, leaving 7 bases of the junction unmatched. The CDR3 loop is CASSSETGRAFF. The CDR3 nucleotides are TGTGCCAGCAGTTCGGAGACAGGGAGGGCTTTCTTT.

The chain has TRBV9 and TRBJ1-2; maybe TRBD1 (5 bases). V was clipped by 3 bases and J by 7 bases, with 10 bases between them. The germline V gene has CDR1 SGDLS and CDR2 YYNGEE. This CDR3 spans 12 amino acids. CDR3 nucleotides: TGTGCCAGCAGCGCCGCAGGGTTTGGCTACACCTTC. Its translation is CASSAAGFGYTF.

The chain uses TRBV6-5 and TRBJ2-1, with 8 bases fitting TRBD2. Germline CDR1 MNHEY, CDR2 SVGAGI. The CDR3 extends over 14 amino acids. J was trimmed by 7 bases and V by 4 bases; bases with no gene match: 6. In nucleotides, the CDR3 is TGTGCCAGCAGTTCCGCGGGGGGTTCTAATGAGCAGTTCTTC. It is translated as CASSSAGGSNEQFF.

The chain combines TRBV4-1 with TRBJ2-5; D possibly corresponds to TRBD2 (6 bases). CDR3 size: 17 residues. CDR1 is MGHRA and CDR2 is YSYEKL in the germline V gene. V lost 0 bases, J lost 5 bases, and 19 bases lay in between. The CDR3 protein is CASSQDPRMAAGETQYF. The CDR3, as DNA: TGCGCCAGCAGCCAAGATCCCCGGATGGCGGCGGGGGAGACCCAGTACTTC.

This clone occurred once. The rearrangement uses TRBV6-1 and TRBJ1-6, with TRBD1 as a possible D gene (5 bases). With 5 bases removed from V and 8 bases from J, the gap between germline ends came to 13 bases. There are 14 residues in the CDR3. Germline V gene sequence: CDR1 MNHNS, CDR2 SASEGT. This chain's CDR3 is CASSRVGEYSPLHF. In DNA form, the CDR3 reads TGTGCCAGCAGTAGGGTAGGGGAATATTCACCCCTCCACTTT.

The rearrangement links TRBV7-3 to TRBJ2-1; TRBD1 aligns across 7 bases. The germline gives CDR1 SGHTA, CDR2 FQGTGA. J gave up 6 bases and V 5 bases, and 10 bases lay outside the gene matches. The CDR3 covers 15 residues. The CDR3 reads CASSDQGQISNEQFF. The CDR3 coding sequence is TGTGCCAGCAGCGACCAGGGACAGATTAGCAATGAGCAGTTCTTC.

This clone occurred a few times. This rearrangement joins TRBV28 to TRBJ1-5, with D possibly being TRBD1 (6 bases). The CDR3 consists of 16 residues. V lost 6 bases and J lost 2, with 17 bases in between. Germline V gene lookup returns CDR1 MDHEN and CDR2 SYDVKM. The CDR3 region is CASRSPGAGGNQPQHF. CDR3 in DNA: TGTGCCAGCAGATCCCCAGGGGCGGGGGGCAATCAGCCCCAGCATTTT.

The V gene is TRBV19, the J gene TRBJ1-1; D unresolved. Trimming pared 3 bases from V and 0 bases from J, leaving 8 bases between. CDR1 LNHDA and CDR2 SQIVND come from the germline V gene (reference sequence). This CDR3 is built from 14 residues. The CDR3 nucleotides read TGTGCCAGTAGTATCAGCCAGGTGAACACTGAAGCTTTCTTT. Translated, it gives CASSISQVNTEAFF.